This paragraph reports one T cell receptor (beta chain). The target antigen is unknown. Germline values: CDR1 SNHLY, CDR2 FYNNEI. Trimming cost V 3 bases and J 6 bases; bases outside gene matches: 9. This CDR3 is 15 amino acids long. Measured with immunoSEQ multiplex PCR; TCRdb has only the in-frame clones, and not every one. The sample includes about 110,000 clones, around 89% seen only once; the top ten take roughly 5%. The data derive from a study of T cell responses to AZD1222 COVID-19 vaccine. Overall study results and limits: Baseline serology detected seropositivity in only six or seven AZD1222 recipients. Spike was spanned by vaccine-associated CD4 TCRs, with dominance at 160-218 and 743-854. Nearly half of spike-specific TCRs reportedly go after variant regions that carry no mutations. Females outnumbered males among donors, who were mostly white British; clonal diversity was possibly underestimated.

Specimen: peripheral blood, collected on day 0 of AZD1222 vaccination. The rearrangement links TRBV2 to TRBJ1-2; 8 bases fit TRBD1. The sequence was obtained from an adult in good health. The CDR3 DNA sequence: TGTGCCAGCAGTGACGACAGGGGATCCCTTGATGGCTACACCTTC. Translating it yields CASSDDRGSLDGYTF.